Listed here is a single T cell receptor (beta chain). The data were taken from a study of blood T cell repertoires in COVID-19. The wider study: COVID-19 samples collected from the United States, Italy and Spain covered acute and convalescent phases. From T cells, B-cell-depleted T cells, or PBMCs came the material, which was cDNA or gDNA.

Original processing methods: Scientists estimated how many nucleated cells there were by amplifying reference gene primers. Clones were read by immunoSEQ multiplex PCR, and TCRdb kept only the in-frame ones, dropping some. The DNA was the basis for D and trimming; V, J and clone size are from that table. The repertoire holds about 15,000 clones, with about 87% as singletons. The receptor comes from a human donor in a cohort sampled during active COVID-19. The sequenced sample was peripheral blood.

CDR3 residues: CASSPLVGGVGEQYF. CDR3 in DNA: TGCGCCAGCAGCCCGCTAGTTGGGGGGGTTGGCGAGCAGTACTTC. The chain combines TRBV5-1 with TRBJ2-7; 7 positions match TRBD2. The CDR3 runs 15 residues. The trim removed 4 bases at V and 6 bases at J, leaving 13 bases unmatched. Germline V gives CDR1 SGHRS, CDR2 YFSETQ.